These 9 T cell receptor beta chains were all obtained from the same sample, sequenced in a study of cytomegalovirus exposure and HLA in healthy donors. The PCR used 60 Vbeta and 13 Jbeta primers. Produced via immunoSEQ multiplex PCR; TCRdb's table is partial and in-frame only. The table shows approximately 150,000 clones, with roughly 74% occurring only once. Sequenced: PBMCs. These receptors were obtained from a woman under 30 in good health and CMV-seropositive.

The J gene is TRBJ2-5, the V gene TRBV2; 10 nucleotides agree with TRBD2. CDR3 length: 16 residues. Germline-derived CDR1 and CDR2 are SNHLY and FYNNEI. V gave up 3 bases and J gave up 1 base; unmatched junction bases: 5. The CDR3 loop is CASSELAGAAQETQYF. The CDR3 coding sequence is TGTGCCAGCAGTGAGCTAGCGGGGGCCGCCCAAGAGACCCAGTACTTC.

The chain couples TRBV7-9 to TRBJ1-1, with 8 positions matching TRBD1. The CDR3 sequence is 16 residues long. Germline loops: CDR1 SEHNR, CDR2 FQNEAQ (reference sequence). The V segment lost 5 bases and the J segment 0 bases; nucleotides outside the gene matches: 8. CDR3 protein: CASSPRGTGLNTEAFF. The CDR3 coding sequence is TGTGCCAGCAGCCCTCGGGGGACAGGTTTGAACACTGAAGCTTTCTTT.

The CDR3 sequence is CASRGFNYGYTF. CDR3 coding DNA: TGTGCCAGCAGGGGCTTTAACTATGGCTACACCTTC. The V call is TRBV27, the J call TRBJ1-2, with D unclear. This CDR3 has 12 residues. CDR1 is MNHEY and CDR2 is SMNVEV in the germline V gene (reference sequence). Trimming removed 6 bases at V and 1 base at J, with 6 bases between.

J is TRBJ2-7 and V is TRBV6-5; the match to TRBD2 covers 8 bases. The CDR3 has 15 amino acids. V lost 6 bases and J lost 2; bases outside the gene matches: 9. CDR1 and CDR2 from the germline V gene are MNHEY and SVGAGI. The CDR3 reads CASRQYSGVPYEQYF. CDR3 nucleotides: TGTGCCAGCAGACAGTATAGCGGGGTCCCCTACGAGCAGTACTTC.

This clone was counted between two and nine times. This chain links TRBV29-1 with TRBJ2-2; tentative D call: TRBD2 (5 bases). The germline gives CDR1 SQVTM, CDR2 ANQGSEA. This CDR3 has 14 residues. V dropped 7 bases and J dropped 0 bases, with 12 bases sitting between them. The CDR3 loop reads CSARGISNTGELFF. CDR3 nucleotides: TGCAGCGCACGAGGGATTTCGAACACCGGGGAGCTGTTTTTT.

The chain couples TRBV5-6 to TRBJ2-7; D might be TRBD2 (6 bases). This CDR3 contains 14 residues. Trimming stripped 0 bases from V and 4 bases from J, with 11 bases between. CDR1 and CDR2 from the germline V gene are SGHDT and YYEEEE. CDR3 DNA: TGTGCCAGCAGCTTGGTAGGAGGGGTGTACGAGCAGTACTTC. Protein product: CASSLVGGVYEQYF.

The genes are TRBV28 and TRBJ1-4, with D possibly being TRBD1 (5 bases). The CDR3 contains 13 residues. CDR1 is MDHEN, CDR2 SYDVKM, per germline. V was pared by 6 bases and J by 7 bases, with 12 bases between. The CDR3 sequence is CASRGGGGEKLFF. In nucleotides, the CDR3 is TGTGCCAGCAGGGGGGGAGGTGGTGAAAAACTGTTTTTT. The whole variable domain, filled in from reference TRBV28 and TRBJ1-4, reads DVKVTQSSRYLVKRTGEKVFLECVQDMDHENMFWYRQDPGLGLRLIYFSYDVKMKEKGDIPEGYSVSREKKERFSLILESASTNQTSMYLCASRGGGGEKLFFGSGTQLSVL.

This chain connects TRBV27 to TRBJ2-1; 15 bases match TRBD2. CDR1 and CDR2 (germline): MNHEY, SMNVEV (reference sequence). The CDR3 has 15 amino acids. V lost 5 bases and J lost 12; bases outside the gene matches: 8. DNA of the CDR3: TGTGCCAGCAGTCCTGGGACTAGCGGGGGGCGGGTGCAGTTCTTC. Protein product: CASSPGTSGGRVQFF.

DNA of the CDR3: TGTGCCAGCAGTGAAGCCTGGACAGGACTATTAGCCAAAAACATTCAGTACTTC. The encoded protein is CASSEAWTGLLAKNIQYF. The V call is TRBV6-1, the J call TRBJ2-4, with D possibly matching TRBD1 (7 bases). Trimming removed 0 bases at V and 0 bases at J, with 15 bases between. Germline CDR1 and CDR2: MNHNS and SASEGT. The CDR3 contains 18 residues.